This T cell receptor beta chain comes out of a study of blood T cell repertoires in COVID-19. The wider study: Sites across the United States, Italy and Spain contributed samples from acute and convalescent COVID-19. From T cells, B-cell-depleted T cells, or PBMCs came the material, which was cDNA or gDNA.

In this sample, this clone turned up a few times. V was shortened by 0 bases and J by 3 bases, with 9 bases between the two germline ends. The germline V gene encodes CDR1 MGHRA and CDR2 YSYEKL. The CDR3 consists of 14 residues. Per the authors' pipeline: Quantification of nucleated cells was approximated via reference gene primer amplification. TCRdb's table, derived via immunoSEQ multiplex PCR, lists solely in-frame clones and lacks some. D and trimming come from the DNA, and the V and J calls and clone size come from that table. The table includes about 670,000 clones, over 80% detected once. This receptor was taken from a woman aged 18-29 years with acute or convalescent COVID-19. Sequencing was performed on peripheral blood. J is TRBJ2-7 and V is TRBV4-1; D perhaps matches TRBD1 (5 bases). This chain's CDR3 is CASSQDPGIYEQYF. CDR3 sequence (DNA): TGCGCCAGCAGCCAAGACCCAGGGATCTACGAGCAGTACTTC.